The 32 T cell receptor beta chains presented below share a single source sample, sequenced in a study. TCRdb reprocessed the 5' RACE reads via MiXCR and lists one record per CDR3 protein. The sample contains some 60,000 distinct CDR3 sequences, almost 30% of which appear only once. The source material was tumor-infiltrating naive CD4+ T cells sorted from the breast tumor. Subset indicated: naive CD4+ T cells, CD4+CD45RA+CD25-. Receptor source: a female donor with breast cancer.

In this sample, this clonotype turned up a few times. This sequence joins TRBV9 and TRBJ1-2; D is perhaps TRBD1 (6 bases). V was pared by 2 bases and J by 3 bases, with 11 bases between. CDR3 length: 14 residues. Germline CDR1 SGDLS, CDR2 YYNGEE. The CDR3 DNA reads as TGTGCCAGCAGCGTCCGACAGGACGACTATGGCTACACCTTC. It yields the protein CASSVRQDDYGYTF. The full variable domain, with the rest looked up from reference TRBV9 and TRBJ1-2, is DSGVTQTPKHLITATGQRVTLRCSPRSGDLSVYWYQQSLDQGLQFLIQYYNGEERAKGNILERFSAQQFPDLHSELNLSSLELGDSALYFCASSVRQDDYGYTFGSGTRLTVV.

The chain has TRBV6-6 and TRBJ2-2; TRBD2 is a possible D gene (6 bases). Per germline, CDR1 MNHNY and CDR2 SVGAGI (reference sequence). The CDR3 is 16 residues long. Deletions cut 2 bases from V and 1 base from J, with 11 bases between. As DNA, the CDR3 is TGTGCCAGCAGTTACGCGCGGGGCCTGAACACCGGGGAGCTGTTTTTT. Translating gives CASSYARGLNTGELFF.

There are many counts of this clonotype. V gene TRBV9 combines with J gene TRBJ2-4; TRBD1 agrees at 9 bases. Germline values: CDR1 SGDLS, CDR2 YYNGEE. The CDR3 length is 17 residues. With V trimmed by 0 bases and J by 2 bases, 6 bases remained unmatched. This chain's CDR3 is CASSVDPGQGTKNIQYF. CDR3 DNA sequence: TGTGCCAGCAGCGTAGATCCCGGACAGGGGACCAAAAACATTCAGTACTTC. The variable domain in full, completed from reference TRBV9 and TRBJ2-4, reads DSGVTQTPKHLITATGQRVTLRCSPRSGDLSVYWYQQSLDQGLQFLIQYYNGEERAKGNILERFSAQQFPDLHSELNLSSLELGDSALYFCASSVDPGQGTKNIQYFGAGTRLSVL.

This sequence joins TRBV7-2 and TRBJ2-5; weak D call: TRBD2 (5 bases). The CDR3 extends over 13 amino acids. Germline V gene data show CDR1 as SGHTA and CDR2 as FQGNSA. Trimming cost V 3 bases and J 5 bases, with 10 bases left between them. CDR3 DNA: TGTGCCAGCAGCTTGCGGACTGGGGAGACCCAGTACTTC. Its translation is CASSLRTGETQYF.

J is TRBJ2-5 and V is TRBV7-8; possibly TRBD1 for D (6 bases). CDR3 length: 13 amino acids. V lost 1 base and J 7 bases, leaving 10 bases between the germline ends. The germline V gene has CDR1 SGHVS and CDR2 FQNEAQ. CDR3 region: CASSLGPTGTQYF. Written as DNA, the CDR3 is TGTGCCAGCAGCTTAGGACCGACAGGGACCCAGTACTTC.

This chain joins TRBV10-3 and TRBJ2-7; D possibly corresponds to TRBD2 (6 bases). Looked up from germline, CDR1 is ENHRY and CDR2 is SYGVKD. The V and J ends lost 9 bases and 1 base respectively, with 10 bases between them. The CDR3 has 12 amino acids. The CDR3 is CAIREPSYEQYF. As DNA, the CDR3 is TGTGCCATTCGGGAGCCGTCCTACGAGCAGTACTTC.

This clonotype was recorded a few times. The rearrangement links TRBV7-6 to TRBJ2-2, with 11 nucleotides matching TRBD2. Unmatched junction bases numbered 5, after V lost 0 bases and J lost 5 bases. Germline V gene lookup returns CDR1 SGHVS and CDR2 FNYEAQ. The CDR3 covers 17 residues. CDR3 DNA sequence: TGTGCCAGCAGCTTAGCGGGGCTAGCGGGAGGAACCGGGGAGCTGTTTTTT. This translates into CASSLAGLAGGTGELFF.

This clonotype was picked up a small number of times. The V and J genes are TRBV20-1 and TRBJ1-2, with a weak D call TRBD1 (5 bases). Germline CDR1 DFQATT, CDR2 SNEGSKA (reference sequence). This CDR3 is 13 amino acids long. Between the trimmed V and J ends, which lost 1 base and 8 bases, there was a span of 14 bases. The CDR3 sequence is CSARGGAGSGYTF. The CDR3 nucleotides read TGCAGTGCTAGAGGGGGCGCGGGGTCCGGCTACACCTTC.

This chain joins TRBV20-1 and TRBJ1-3; 12 bases line up with TRBD1. Germline CDR1 is DFQATT and CDR2 is SNEGSKA (reference sequence). The CDR3 is 15 amino acids. CDR3 nucleotide sequence: TGCAGCGCTCTCCGGGACAGGGGGCACGGAAACACCATATATTTT. This gives the protein CSALRDRGHGNTIYF.

This chain connects TRBV27 to TRBJ1-5; TRBD1 matches 8 bases. The CDR3 consists of 13 residues. V trimming: 6 bases; J trimming: 11 bases; junction bases outside the gene matches: 9. CDR1 and CDR2 (germline): MNHEY, SMNVEV (reference sequence). CDR3 nucleotide sequence: TGTGCCAGCAGACGGACAGGGAGTGAGACCCAGCATTTT. Residues: CASRRTGSETQHF.

The gene calls are TRBV29-1 and TRBJ1-1; D call uncertain. CDR1 is SQVTM and CDR2 is ANQGSEA in the germline V gene. The CDR3 totals 11 residues. Trimming shortened V by 1 base and J by 10 bases, and 10 bases separated the two germline ends. The CDR3 DNA reads TGCAGCGTTGAAGTTGGGGTTGTAGCTTTCTTT. Residues: CSVEVGVVAFF.

V and J are TRBV15 and TRBJ1-2; TRBD1 might be the D (5 bases). The germline CDR1 and CDR2 sequences are LNHNV and YYDKDF (reference sequence). The CDR3 sequence is 15 residues long. Trimming shortened V by 0 bases and J by 7 bases, and 15 bases separated the two germline ends. CDR3 region: CATSRDQGRVAGYTF. In DNA form, the CDR3 reads TGTGCCACCAGCAGAGATCAGGGCAGGGTGGCTGGCTACACCTTC.

The V and J genes are TRBV12-3 or TRBV12-4 and TRBJ2-2; D not certain. Trimming pared 6 bases from V and 1 base from J, leaving 9 bases between. The CDR3 runs to 14 residues. The CDR3 nucleotides are TGTGCCAGCAGACCAGACCAGAACACCGGGGAGCTGTTTTTT. This encodes CASRPDQNTGELFF.

Only a few counts were recorded for this clonotype. One end of the junction varies from germline; a read error may be responsible. V and J are TRBV20-1 and TRBJ1-2, with 8 bases that match TRBD1. The CDR3 covers 15 residues. Per the germline V gene, CDR1 is DFQATT and CDR2 is SNEGSKA (reference sequence). The CDR3 reads CSTRDLQGARSGYTF. CDR3 DNA: TGCAGTACTAGAGATCTTCAGGGGGCGAGGAGTGGCTACACCTTC.

In its sample, this clonotype was seen a few times. The CDR3 region is CASRLDRGQVDTQYF. The CDR3 bases are TGTGCCAGCAGACTGGACAGGGGGCAGGTAGATACGCAGTATTTT. J is TRBJ2-3 and V is TRBV6-5; the match to TRBD1 covers 11 bases. V shed 6 bases, J shed 5 bases, and the junction held 7 bases outside the gene matches. In germline, CDR1 is MNHEY, CDR2 SVGAGI. This CDR3 contains 15 residues.

The rearrangement uses TRBV28 and TRBJ1-5; 7 bases are a match to TRBD1. The CDR3 is 15 residues long. After removal of 2 bases from V and 3 bases from J, the junction contained 4 bases not matched to a gene. Germline loops: CDR1 MDHEN, CDR2 SYDVKM. The CDR3 bases are TGTGCCAGCAGTTTACTAGGGGGCCTCAATCAGCCCCAGCATTTT. It codes for CASSLLGGLNQPQHF. Looking up the rest from reference TRBV28 and TRBJ1-5 gives the full variable domain: DVKVTQSSRYLVKRTGEKVFLECVQDMDHENMFWYRQDPGLGLRLIYFSYDVKMKEKGDIPEGYSVSREKKERFSLILESASTNQTSMYLCASSLLGGLNQPQHFGDGTRLSIL.

The V call is TRBV15, the J call TRBJ2-5, with D possibly matching TRBD1 (6 bases). Trimming removed 3 bases from V and 1 base from J, with 21 bases in between. CDR3 size: 18 residues. From germline, CDR1 is LNHNV and CDR2 YYDKDF (reference sequence). CDR3 amino acids: CATSSLTLGQTPQETQYF. The DNA of the CDR3 is TGTGCCACCAGCAGCCTAACCCTCGGACAGACCCCCCAAGAGACCCAGTACTTC. The full variable domain, its missing parts supplied by reference TRBV15 and TRBJ2-5, is DAMVIQNPRYQVTQFGKPVTLSCSQTLNHNVMYWYQQKSSQAPKLLFHYYDKDFNNEADTPDNFQSRRPNTSFCFLDIRSPGLGDTAMYLCATSSLTLGQTPQETQYFGPGTRLLVL.

This clonotype has a single count. The CDR3 DNA reads TGTGCCAGCAGAACGACAGGGTATCCTAGCAATCAGCCCCAGCATTTT. Its protein is CASRTTGYPSNQPQHF. The chain carries TRBV27 and TRBJ1-5; 7 bases align to TRBD1. This CDR3 has 16 residues. Looked up from germline, CDR1 is MNHEY and CDR2 is SMNVEV (reference sequence). Germline trimming cut 6 bases from V and 0 bases from J; bases unmatched to any gene: 8.

This clonotype was detected many times. This rearrangement joins TRBV5-1 to TRBJ2-2; weak D call: TRBD1 (6 bases). V was pared by 4 bases and J by 1 base, with 17 bases between. The CDR3 runs to 17 residues. CDR1 is SGHRS, CDR2 YFSETQ, per germline. The CDR3 DNA is TGCGCCAGCAGCCATAACTCCGGGACACGGAACACCGGGGAGCTGTTTTTT. It encodes CASSHNSGTRNTGELFF.

Only a few counts were recorded for this clonotype. V and J are TRBV6-5 and TRBJ2-2; no clear D. Germline CDR1 and CDR2: MNHEY and SVGAGI. Trimming left V 6 bases short and J 4 bases short, with 9 bases between. The CDR3 contains 13 residues. CDR3 region: CASRLMGTGELFF. DNA for the CDR3: TGTGCCAGCAGGCTTATGGGCACCGGGGAGCTGTTTTTT.

This clonotype was counted between two and nine times. V usage is TRBV20-1 and J usage is TRBJ1-1, with D possibly TRBD1 on 5 matching bases. Germline CDR1 DFQATT, CDR2 SNEGSKA (reference sequence). V was trimmed by 5 bases and J by 8 bases, leaving 18 bases between them. The CDR3 consists of 13 residues. This chain's CDR3 is CSAEKGTDREAFF. The DNA for the CDR3 is TGCAGTGCTGAAAAAGGAACCGACAGAGAAGCTTTCTTT.

This clonotype showed up many times. The chain has TRBV7-2 and TRBJ2-1, with TRBD2 matching over 14 bases. Germline loops: CDR1 SGHTA, CDR2 FQGNSA. Unmatched junction bases numbered 13, after V lost 5 bases and J lost 10 bases. The CDR3 is made up of 17 amino acids. CDR3 sequence: CASSLRTGLAGAKEQFF. The DNA of the CDR3 is TGTGCCAGCAGCCTCCGCACGGGACTAGCGGGAGCGAAAGAGCAGTTCTTC.

V usage is TRBV9 and J usage is TRBJ1-5; D is unclear. CDR1 SGDLS and CDR2 YYNGEE come from the germline V gene. V was cut by 0 bases and J by 5 bases, with 9 bases left in between. The CDR3 sequence is 14 residues long. The CDR3 sequence: CASSVGMVDQPQHF. The CDR3 region has the DNA TGTGCCAGCAGCGTAGGAATGGTAGATCAGCCCCAGCATTTT.

The chain has TRBV6-1 and TRBJ2-3; D is undetermined. The germline V and J ends were trimmed by 5 bases and 7 bases, with 7 bases remaining between them. The CDR3 has 11 residues. CDR1 and CDR2 (germline): MNHNS, SASEGT. The CDR3: CASSQRYTQYF. CDR3 nucleotides: TGTGCCAGCAGTCAGAGGTATACGCAGTATTTT.

On this clonotype: This clone may be a read error of a much larger clone one base away. The CDR3 sequence: CASSEPGGFYGHTF. The CDR3, as DNA: TGTGCCAGCAGTGAACCAGGGGGCTTCTATGGCCACACCTTC. The chain carries TRBV25-1 and TRBJ1-2; 8 nucleotides line up with TRBD1. This CDR3 is 14 amino acids long. CDR1 MGHDK and CDR2 SYGVNS come from the germline V gene.

As for this clonotype: One base away lies a much larger clone, so this may be a sequencing read error. This chain links TRBV9 with TRBJ1-1, with D maybe TRBD1 (5 bases). Looked up from germline, CDR1 is SGDLS and CDR2 is YYNGEE. The CDR3 consists of 13 residues. CDR3 in amino acids: CASSPQGRAEASF. DNA for the CDR3: TGTGCCAGCAGTCCCCAGGGTCGGGCTGAAGCTTCCTTT.

This clonotype was found a few times. V usage is TRBV7-8 and J usage is TRBJ2-5; 11 nucleotides line up with TRBD1. With V trimmed by 1 base and J by 4 bases, 14 bases remained unmatched. CDR3 length: 19 residues. CDR1 is SGHVS and CDR2 is FQNEAQ in the germline V gene. In DNA form, the CDR3 reads TGTGCCAGCAGCTTAGTTAAGTTGGGACAGGGGGTACTTGGAGAGACCCAGTACTTC. Translating gives CASSLVKLGQGVLGETQYF.

This clonotype has a single count. The V call is TRBV7-9, the J call TRBJ2-7, with 7 bases that match TRBD1. The CDR3 is 14 amino acids. V lost 5 bases to trimming and J lost 0 bases; unmatched junction nucleotides: 4. Germline loops: CDR1 SEHNR, CDR2 FQNEAQ (reference sequence). CDR3 in amino acids: CASSRDSSSYEQYF. The CDR3 DNA reads TGTGCCAGCAGCCGGGACAGTAGCTCCTACGAGCAGTACTTC.

This clonotype came up a few times. V usage is TRBV3-1 and J usage is TRBJ2-5, with TRBD1 matching over 7 bases. V dropped 4 bases and J dropped 1; count of bases not matched to a gene: 6. CDR1 is LGHDT and CDR2 is YNNKEL in the germline V gene (reference sequence). CDR3 length equals 15 residues. The CDR3 DNA reads as TGTGCCAGCAGCCCAACCCAGGGGGTCCAAGAGACCCAGTACTTC. Its protein product is CASSPTQGVQETQYF.

In regard to this clonotype: A much larger clone differs from this one at a single base, so this may be a read error. This rearrangement joins TRBV29-1 to TRBJ2-7; maybe TRBD1 (6 bases). CDR3 length: 12 amino acids. Germline V gene data show CDR1 as SQVTM and CDR2 as ANQGSEA. The chain's CDR3 is CIVEDAGDEQYF. CDR3 DNA sequence: TGCATCGTTGAAGATGCAGGGGACGAGCAGTACTTC.

This clonotype appeared a few times. This chain joins TRBV6-5 and TRBJ1-1, with D tentatively TRBD1 (5 bases). V was trimmed by 7 bases and J by 4 bases, leaving 16 bases between them. The CDR3 loop spans 14 amino acids. Germline CDR1 reads MNHEY; CDR2 reads SVGAGI. The CDR3 sequence: CASTNAGVGTEAFF. The CDR3 DNA reads TGTGCCAGCACAAATGCGGGGGTGGGCACTGAAGCTTTCTTT.

This chain uses TRBV27 with TRBJ2-7; D is unresolved. Trimming left V 0 bases short and J 3 bases short, with 6 bases between. The CDR3 consists of 13 residues. Germline lookup yields CDR1 MNHEY and CDR2 SMNVEV (reference sequence). The CDR3 DNA is TGTGCCAGCAGTTTATCGGGCAGCTACGAGCAGTACTTC. Protein sequence: CASSLSGSYEQYF.